Below are 10 T cell receptor beta chains sequenced from a single sample in a study of cytomegalovirus exposure and HLA in healthy donors. Measured with immunoSEQ multiplex PCR; TCRdb has only the in-frame clones, and not every one. Among 250,000 to 400,000 clones, nearly 90% were seen once, and the ten largest hold around 0.96%. What was sequenced was PBMCs. The receptors were gathered from a man aged 30 to 45 in good health and CMV-seronegative.

A word on this clone: At the DNA level, this CDR3 is encoded by other sequences in the same sample as well. The V call is TRBV6-4, the J call TRBJ1-1, with D perhaps matching TRBD1 (5 bases). Between the trimmed V and J ends, which lost 1 base and 5 bases, there was a span of 8 bases. Germline CDR1 and CDR2: MRHNA and SNTAGT. This CDR3 is 13 amino acids long. CDR3 nucleotides: TGTGCCAGCAGTGACTGGGAGGGGACTGAAGCTTTCTTT. Amino acids: CASSDWEGTEAFF.

The chain joins TRBV5-6 to TRBJ1-6, with unresolved D. Germline V CDR1 and CDR2: SGHDT, YYEEEE. The CDR3 has 15 amino acids. Trimming pared 1 base from V and 8 bases from J, leaving 13 bases between. CDR3 bases: TGTGCCAGCAGCTTGAGGTACGGGTTGGATTCACCCCTCCACTTT. It specifies CASSLRYGLDSPLHF.

The CDR3 sequence is CASSPLGFSGSYEQYF. The CDR3 nucleotides are TGTGCCAGCAGCCCCCTGGGTTTTAGCGGTTCCTACGAGCAGTACTTC. This chain links TRBV7-8 with TRBJ2-7, with a weak D call TRBD2 (6 bases). V dropped 5 bases and J dropped 1 base, with 18 bases sitting between them. The CDR3 has 16 residues. CDR1 SGHVS and CDR2 FQNEAQ come from the germline V gene.

This clone was recorded only once. This chain uses TRBV6-1 with TRBJ2-5; 10 bases agree with TRBD1. CDR3 length: 13 amino acids. The V gene end was trimmed by 8 bases and the J gene end by 5 bases; junction bases not matched to a gene: 5. Germline values: CDR1 MNHNS, CDR2 SASEGT. CDR3 nucleotides: TGTGCCAGCGACAGGGGGCGGTATGAGACCCAGTACTTC. The encoded protein is CASDRGRYETQYF.

The chain couples TRBV4-3 to TRBJ1-1; D call uncertain. Trimming removed 0 bases from V and 5 bases from J, with 7 bases in between. The CDR3 length is 13 residues. Germline V gene sequence: CDR1 LGHNA, CDR2 YSLEER. The CDR3 loop reads CASSQDRRTEAFF. CDR3 sequence (DNA): TGCGCCAGCAGCCAAGATCGGAGAACTGAAGCTTTCTTT.

The V and J genes are TRBV19 and TRBJ1-1; 10 positions match TRBD1. After removal of 5 bases from V and 5 bases from J, the junction contained 5 bases not matched to a gene. The germline CDR1 and CDR2 sequences are LNHDA and SQIVND (reference sequence). The CDR3 totals 14 residues. The CDR3, as DNA: TGTGCCAGTAGTGATGGACAGGGGGGGACTGAAGCTTTCTTT. Translating gives CASSDGQGGTEAFF.

This chain uses TRBV4-3 with TRBJ2-1; possible D gene TRBD2, 6 bases. The ends were cut back, 7 bases at V and 3 bases at J, with 13 bases in the middle. The CDR3 spans 14 residues. Germline V CDR1 and CDR2: LGHNA, YSLEER. The CDR3 bases are TGCGCCAGCAAAACGGGACTTGGCTACAATGAGCAGTTCTTC. Translation gives CASKTGLGYNEQFF.

The chain combines TRBV7-2 with TRBJ1-2; D may be TRBD1 (6 bases). The ends were cut back, 5 bases at V and 8 bases at J, with 15 bases in the middle. This CDR3 has 13 amino acids. In germline, CDR1 is SGHTA, CDR2 FQGNSA. The CDR3 coding sequence is TGTGCCAGCAGCCGAACAGGGACGGGAGGCTACACCTTC. Protein sequence: CASSRTGTGGYTF.

V gene TRBV7-9 combines with J gene TRBJ1-1; 10 nucleotides match TRBD1. This CDR3 contains 15 residues. Trimming took 5 bases from V and 1 from J; bases not matched to a gene: 4. Germline V CDR1 and CDR2: SEHNR, FQNEAQ (reference sequence). Written as DNA, the CDR3 is TGTGCCAGCAGCCCCCGGACAGGGGGGAACACTGAAGCTTTCTTT. It codes for CASSPRTGGNTEAFF.

This chain links TRBV5-5 with TRBJ2-5; 9 nucleotides match TRBD1. This CDR3 contains 14 residues. Germline-derived CDR1 and CDR2 are SGHKS and YYEKEE (reference sequence). V lost 4 bases to trimming and J lost 4 bases; unmatched junction nucleotides: 5. CDR3 DNA: TGTGCCAGCAGCCTGTGGACAGGGGCAGAGACCCAGTACTTC. This translates into CASSLWTGAETQYF. Using reference TRBV5-5 and TRBJ2-5 for the parts outside the CDR3, the full variable domain is DAGVTQSPTHLIKTRGQQVTLRCSPISGHKSVSWYQQVLGQGPQFIFQYYEKEERGRGNFPDRFSARQFPNYSSELNVNALLLGDSALYLCASSLWTGAETQYFGPGTRLLVL.